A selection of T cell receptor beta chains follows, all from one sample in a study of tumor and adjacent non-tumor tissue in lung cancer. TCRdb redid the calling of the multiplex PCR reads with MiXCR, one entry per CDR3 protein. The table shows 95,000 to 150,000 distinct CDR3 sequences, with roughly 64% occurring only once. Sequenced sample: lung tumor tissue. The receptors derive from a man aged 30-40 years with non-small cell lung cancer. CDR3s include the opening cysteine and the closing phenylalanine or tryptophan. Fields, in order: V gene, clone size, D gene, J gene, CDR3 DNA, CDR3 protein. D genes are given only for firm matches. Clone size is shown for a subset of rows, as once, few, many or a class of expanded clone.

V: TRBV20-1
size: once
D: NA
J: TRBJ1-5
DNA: TGCAGTGCACCACCTTTGGAAAGAAAGAGTGAACATAGCAATCAGCCCCAGCATTTT
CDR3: CSAPPLERKSEHSNQPQHF

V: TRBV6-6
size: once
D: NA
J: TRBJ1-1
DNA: TGTGCCAGTAGAAAATTAACAGGTAGCACTGAAGCTTTCTTT
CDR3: CASRKLTGSTEAFF

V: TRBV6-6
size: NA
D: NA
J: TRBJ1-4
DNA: TGTGCCAGTAGGCCGACAGGAGTGAGAGGTGAAAAACTGTTTTTT
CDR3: CASRPTGVRGEKLFF

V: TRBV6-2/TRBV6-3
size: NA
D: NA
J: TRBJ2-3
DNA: TGTCCCAGCAGTTTCTCGTTCTCCAGAGCAGATACGCAGTATTTT
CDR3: CPSSFSFSRADTQYF

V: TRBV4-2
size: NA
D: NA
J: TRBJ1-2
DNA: TGTGCCATCATAGGCGGAGCCTATGGCTACACCTTC
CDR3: CAIIGGAYGYTF

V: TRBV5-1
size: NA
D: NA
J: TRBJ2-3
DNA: TGCGCCAGCAGCTACACCACGCTCGTCACAGATACACAGTATTTT
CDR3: CASSYTTLVTDTQYF

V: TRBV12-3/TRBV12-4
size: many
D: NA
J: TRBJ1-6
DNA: TGTGCCAGCAGGGCGGGAGCCTATAATAATTCACCCCTCCACTTT
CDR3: CASRAGAYNNSPLHF

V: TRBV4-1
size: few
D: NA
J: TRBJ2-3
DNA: TGCGCCAGCAGCCAAGTCGACGGGGGTTTGAATACGCAGTATTTT
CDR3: CASSQVDGGLNTQYF

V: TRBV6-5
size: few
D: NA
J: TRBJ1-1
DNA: TGTGCCAGCAGTTATACTGACACGAACACTAAAGCTTTCTTT
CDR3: CASSYTDTNTKAFF

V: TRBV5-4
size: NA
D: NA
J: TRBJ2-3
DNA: TGTGCCAGCAGCCCCCCGGGACTAACGGGGGCCGGCACAGATACACAGTATTTT
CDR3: CASSPPGLTGAGTDTQYF

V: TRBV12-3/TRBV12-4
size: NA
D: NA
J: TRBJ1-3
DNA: TGTGCCAGCATGCTCCGACAGGTCTCTGGAAACACCATATATTTT
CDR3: CASMLRQVSGNTIYF

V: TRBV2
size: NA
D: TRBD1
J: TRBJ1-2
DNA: TGTGCCAGCAGTGGGGACAGGGGACTGGGGGGCTACACCTTC
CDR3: CASSGDRGLGGYTF

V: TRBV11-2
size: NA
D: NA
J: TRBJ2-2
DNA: TGTGCCAGCAGCTTAGACCGAGACGTCGGGGAGCTGTTTTTT
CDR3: CASSLDRDVGELFF

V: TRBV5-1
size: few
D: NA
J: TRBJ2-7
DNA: TGCGCCAGCAGCTTGGCCCGGGGGAGTGTCACCTACGAGCAGTACTTC
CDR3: CASSLARGSVTYEQYF

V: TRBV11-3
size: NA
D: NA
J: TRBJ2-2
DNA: TGTACCAGCAGCTCCCGGGGCAGATTAGAGACCGGGGAGCTGTTTTTT
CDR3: CTSSSRGRLETGELFF

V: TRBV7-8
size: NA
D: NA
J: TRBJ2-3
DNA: TGTCCCAGCAGCTTAGCCTCAGATACGCAGTATTTT
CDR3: CPSSLASDTQYF

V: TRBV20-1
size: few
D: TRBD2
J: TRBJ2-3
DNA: TGCAGAGCTAAAAGACTAGCGGGAGTTCAGTCGGGTTTTGATACGCAGTATTTT
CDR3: CRAKRLAGVQSGFDTQYF

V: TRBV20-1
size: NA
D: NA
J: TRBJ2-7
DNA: TGCAGTACTCTACGACAAGGGCAGGGGCACTACGAGCAGTACTTC
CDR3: CSTLRQGQGHYEQYF

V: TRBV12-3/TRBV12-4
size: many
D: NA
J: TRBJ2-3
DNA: TGTGCCAGCAGACTCGGGACTCCAAACCAGTATTTT
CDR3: CASRLGTPNQYF

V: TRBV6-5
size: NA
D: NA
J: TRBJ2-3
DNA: TGTGCCAGCAGTTCGGGGGATACCCGGGGTACAGATACGAAGTATTTT
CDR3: CASSSGDTRGTDTKYF

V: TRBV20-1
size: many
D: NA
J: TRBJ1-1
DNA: TGCAGTGCTAGACCCCTAACGGGGAACACTGAAGCTTTCTTT
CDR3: CSARPLTGNTEAFF

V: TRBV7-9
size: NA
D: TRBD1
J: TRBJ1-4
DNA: TGTGCCAGCAGCTTAGGGGACAGGGTGCCGAGTGAAAAACTGTTTTTT
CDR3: CASSLGDRVPSEKLFF

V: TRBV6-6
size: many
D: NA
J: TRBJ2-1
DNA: TGTGCCAGCAGTTTGGCTGGCTCCTACAATGAGCAGTTCTTC
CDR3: CASSLAGSYNEQFF

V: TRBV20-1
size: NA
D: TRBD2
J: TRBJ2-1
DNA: TGCAGTGCTCGACATGACCTAGCGGGAGCTAGGTTTGAGCAGTTCTTC
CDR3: CSARHDLAGARFEQFF

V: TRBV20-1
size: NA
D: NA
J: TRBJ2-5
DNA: TGCAGTGCTATGATAGAGACCCAGTATTTC
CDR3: CSAMIETQYF

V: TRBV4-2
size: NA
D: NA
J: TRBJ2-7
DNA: TGTGACAGCAGCCAAGAATCCTCTGGACTAAGAGACGAGCAGTACTTC
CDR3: CDSSQESSGLRDEQYF

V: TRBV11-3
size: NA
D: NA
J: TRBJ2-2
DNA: TGTGCCAGCAGCTTAGTAGGCAGGCCGAACATCGGGGAGCTGTTTTTT
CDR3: CASSLVGRPNIGELFF

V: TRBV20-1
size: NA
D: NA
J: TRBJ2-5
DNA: TGCAGTGCCCTACCCTTTTCGGCAAGGAGGTCCAGGGAGACCCAGTACTTC
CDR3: CSALPFSARRSRETQYF

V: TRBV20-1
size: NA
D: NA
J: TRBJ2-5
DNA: TGCAGTGCTAGAGATCAAGGATTAGCTGAGACCCAGTACTTC
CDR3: CSARDQGLAETQYF

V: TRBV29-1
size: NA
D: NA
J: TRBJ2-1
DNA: TGCAACGTTGAAGGTACATCAAGCTCTGCCAATGAGCAGTTCTTC
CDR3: CNVEGTSSSANEQFF

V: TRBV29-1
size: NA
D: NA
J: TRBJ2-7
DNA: TGCAGCGTAATTCAGCGCAAGCAGTACTTC
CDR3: CSVIQRKQYF

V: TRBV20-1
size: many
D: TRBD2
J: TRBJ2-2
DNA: TGCAGTGCCCTTAAACTAGCGGGCCTGCTACGGAAAGGGGAGCTGTTTTTT
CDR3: CSALKLAGLLRKGELFF

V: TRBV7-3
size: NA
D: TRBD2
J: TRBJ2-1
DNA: TGTGCCAGCATCATAACGTCGGGGGGTAGTGAGCAGTTCTTC
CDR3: CASIITSGGSEQFF

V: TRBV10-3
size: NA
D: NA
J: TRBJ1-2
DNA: TGTGCCATCAGTGAGAGACAGAGGGCAAACTATGGCTACACCTTC
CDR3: CAISERQRANYGYTF

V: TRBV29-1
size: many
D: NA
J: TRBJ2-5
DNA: TGCAGCGTTGAAGATTGGAGGGCAGAGACCCAGTACTTC
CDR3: CSVEDWRAETQYF

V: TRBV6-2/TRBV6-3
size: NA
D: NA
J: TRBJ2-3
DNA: TGTGCCAGCAATTACTCCACTAGCACAGATACGCAGTATTTT
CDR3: CASNYSTSTDTQYF

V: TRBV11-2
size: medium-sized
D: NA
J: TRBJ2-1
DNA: TGTGCCAGCAGCCCCTCCTATACTGAGCAGTTCTTC
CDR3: CASSPSYTEQFF

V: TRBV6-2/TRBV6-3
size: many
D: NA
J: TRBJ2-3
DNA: TGTGCCAGCAGAGAGGACTCAACAGATACGCAGTATTTT
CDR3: CASREDSTDTQYF

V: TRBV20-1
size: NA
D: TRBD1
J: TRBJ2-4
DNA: TGTAGTGTTAGAGAACAGGGGTATAAGAACATTCAGTACTTC
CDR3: CSVREQGYKNIQYF

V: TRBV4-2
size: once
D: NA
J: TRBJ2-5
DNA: TGTGCCAGCAGCCAATATCGGGGAGTGGTGACCCAGTACTTC
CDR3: CASSQYRGVVTQYF

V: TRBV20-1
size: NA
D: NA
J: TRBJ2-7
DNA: TGCAATGCTAGTATGGGGCTCTACGAGCAGTACTTC
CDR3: CNASMGLYEQYF

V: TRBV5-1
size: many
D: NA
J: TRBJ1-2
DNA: TGCGCCAGCAGCTTGGCCGGGAACTTCTATGGCTACACCTTC
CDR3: CASSLAGNFYGYTF

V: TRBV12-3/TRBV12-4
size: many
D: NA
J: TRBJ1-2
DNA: TGTGCCAGCAGGAGGGGGGGCAGCGCAAACTATGGCTACACCTTC
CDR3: CASRRGGSANYGYTF

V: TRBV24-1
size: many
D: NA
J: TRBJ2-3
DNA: TGTGCCACCAGTGATAGGCAGAACACAGATACGCAGTATTTT
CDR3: CATSDRQNTDTQYF

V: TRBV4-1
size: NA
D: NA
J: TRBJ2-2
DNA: NA
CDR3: CASSQVGRGNTGEMFF

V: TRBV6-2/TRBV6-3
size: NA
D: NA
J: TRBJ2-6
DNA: TGTGCCAGGAGTTACAACTCCGGGGCCTACGTCCTGACTTTC
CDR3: CARSYNSGAYVLTF

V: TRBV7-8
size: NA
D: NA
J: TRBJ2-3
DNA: TGTGCCAGCAGCTTAGTATCCATAGTTACGCAGTATTTT
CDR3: CASSLVSIVTQYF

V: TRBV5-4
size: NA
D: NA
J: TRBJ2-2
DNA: TGTGCCAGCAGTCCGGGACCAGCGAGGAACACCGGGGAGCTGTTTTTT
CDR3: CASSPGPARNTGELFF

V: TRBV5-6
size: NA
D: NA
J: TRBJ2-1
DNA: TGTGCCAGCAGTGCAGGATTGAGCTCCTACAATGAGCAGTTCTTC
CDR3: CASSAGLSSYNEQFF

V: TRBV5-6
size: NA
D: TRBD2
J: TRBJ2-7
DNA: TGTGCCAGCAGCCCGCGAGGAATAGCGGGCAACTACGAGCAGTACTTC
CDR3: CASSPRGIAGNYEQYF

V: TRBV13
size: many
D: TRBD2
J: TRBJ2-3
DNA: TGTGCCAGCAGCTCTAGCAATAGAAGGACTAGCGGCACAGATACGCAGTATTTT
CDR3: CASSSSNRRTSGTDTQYF

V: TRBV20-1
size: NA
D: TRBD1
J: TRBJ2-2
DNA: TGCAGTGCTGGGGGACAGGGGAACACCAGGGAGCTGTTTTTT
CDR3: CSAGGQGNTRELFF

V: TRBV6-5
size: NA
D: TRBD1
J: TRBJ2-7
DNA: TGTGCCAGCAGTTACCTCCCGGGCGGACAGGGCGCCTACGAGCAGTACTTC
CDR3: CASSYLPGGQGAYEQYF